This T cell receptor beta chain was captured by sequencing in a study of Ad26.COV2.S vaccination and SARS-CoV-2 variants. This clone was found once. In germline, CDR1 is LNHDA, CDR2 SQIVND (reference sequence). The CDR3 has 13 residues. The V end was cut by 1 base, the J end by 5 bases, with 9 bases between. Sequenced by immunoSEQ multiplex PCR; TCRdb stores in-frame clones only, minus some. The profile shows 150,000 to 200,000 clones, around 90% of them singletons. Sequencing used peripheral blood, obtained after recovery from COVID-19. The source is a human donor who had recovered from COVID-19. The chain employs TRBV19 and TRBJ2-7, with D perhaps TRBD1 (6 bases). The chain's CDR3 is CASSIGRGDEQYF. CDR3 sequence (DNA): TGTGCCAGTAGTATAGGCAGGGGTGACGAGCAGTACTTC.